This T cell receptor (beta chain) is from a study of regulatory T cells in long-lasting Graves disease. Construction of TCR beta libraries relied on iRepertoire HTBI primers and on Arm-PCR targeting CDR3 regions. Via MiXCR, TCRdb re-called the multiplex PCR reads, giving one row per CDR3 protein. In the table there are some 600,000 distinct CDR3 sequences, 15% to 20% of which are singletons. The germline V gene has CDR1 MDHEN and CDR2 SYDVKM. The V and J ends lost 2 bases and 2 bases respectively, with 19 bases between them. CDR3 length equals 18 residues. This clonotype was seen repeatedly, ten times or more. As for time point: newly diagnosed GD, antithyroid drugs for less than 3 months. TCR sequences were obtained from RNA taken from PBMCs. These same data were also listed under a study on T cells in Graves' hyperthyroidism and ophthalmopathy. That investigation notes: Most clonotypes expanded in thyroid above 0.001 were likewise present in blood.

The rearrangement uses TRBV28 and TRBJ2-1; either TRBD1 or TRBD2 may supply D (6 bases each). Material: peripheral blood mononuclear cells (PBMCs), obtained at new diagnosis, from a patient treated with antithyroid drugs. The origin of this receptor is a man aged 18 to 29 with Graves disease. CDR3 DNA sequence: TGTGCCAGCAGTTTACCCCAGGGGCGGGACCCCGCCTACAATGAGCAGTTCTTC. Translating gives CASSLPQGRDPAYNEQFF.